This T cell receptor (beta chain) was sequenced for a study of T-cell memory formation after mild COVID-19. The ends lost 2 bases at V and 6 bases at J; junction bases unmatched: 13. The CDR3 covers 19 residues. CDR1 is MNHNY and CDR2 is SVGAGI in the germline V gene (reference sequence). TCRdb redid the calling of the 5' RACE reads with MiXCR, one entry per CDR3 protein. Of more than 400,000 distinct CDR3 sequences in the sample, roughly 18% are singletons; the top ten hold roughly an eighth. The sample taken for sequencing was PBMCs or a T cell subset sorted from them (not recorded which). This rearrangement joins TRBV6-6 to TRBJ2-7; 16 bases align to TRBD2. The receptor's source is an adult woman who had mild COVID-19 (a few samples of this study predate the infection). Cell type and time point are not known. CDR3 region: CASSYGTSGRAFPSTEQYF. The CDR3 DNA sequence: TGTGCCAGCAGTTACGGGACTAGCGGGAGGGCCTTCCCATCCACCGAGCAGTACTTC.